This TCR beta chain is drawn from a study of T-cell memory formation after mild COVID-19. Each CDR3 protein gets one entry after TCRdb re-called the 5' RACE reads with MiXCR. The sample has 210,000 or so distinct CDR3 sequences, 15% to 20% seen once. There are a few counts of this clonotype. CDR1 is SGHVS, CDR2 FNYEAQ, per germline. V dropped 2 bases and J dropped 5; count of bases not matched to a gene: 3. CDR3 length equals 13 residues. Material: PBMCs or a T cell subset sorted from them (not recorded which). This sequence joins TRBV7-6 and TRBJ2-7; 7 nucleotides line up with TRBD1. This clonotype originated in an adult woman who had mild COVID-19 (a few samples of this study predate the infection). Cell type and time point are not known. DNA of the CDR3: TGTGCCAGCAGCTTACGGGACAGCCACGAGCAGTACTTC. Translation gives CASSLRDSHEQYF.